The 9 T cell receptor beta chains below all came from one sample that was sequenced in a study of blood T cell repertoires in COVID-19. Sequenced by immunoSEQ multiplex PCR; TCRdb stores in-frame clones only, minus some. This table holds over 300,000 clones, around 90% found once. Sequencing was carried out using PBMCs or T cells enriched from blood (not recorded which). These receptors all stem from a woman aged 25 to 39 who had recovered from COVID-19.

This sequence joins TRBV10-1 and TRBJ1-1; D uncertain. CDR3 size: 13 residues. V lost 2 bases to trimming and J lost 6 bases, with 10 bases between them. Germline V gene lookup returns CDR1 WNHNN and CDR2 SYGVQD (reference sequence). CDR3 amino acids: CASSERPGAEAFF. CDR3 bases: TGCGCCAGCAGTGAGCGGCCGGGAGCTGAAGCTTTCTTT.

The CDR3 is CASSFISGEDSRNEKLFF. The CDR3 DNA follows: TGTGCCAGCAGCTTTATTAGTGGAGAGGACTCCCGTAATGAAAAACTGTTTTTT. The chain employs TRBV7-6 and TRBJ1-4; D gene uncertain. CDR1 is SGHVS, CDR2 FNYEAQ, per germline. This CDR3 is built from 18 residues. V lost 3 bases to trimming and J lost 4 bases, with 21 bases between them.

The chain joins TRBV6-4 to TRBJ2-1; 8 bases line up with TRBD1. Germline V lookup: CDR1 MRHNA, CDR2 SNTAGT. J gave up 5 bases and V 3 bases, and 9 bases lay outside the gene matches. CDR3 length: 16 amino acids. The CDR3 bases are TGTGCCAGCAGTGAAGTTTGGACAGGGAAAGACAATGAGCAGTTCTTC. Amino acid sequence: CASSEVWTGKDNEQFF.

The gene calls are TRBV9 and TRBJ1-4; TRBD1 aligns across 7 bases. Germline V CDR1 and CDR2: SGDLS, YYNGEE. The V gene end was trimmed by 3 bases and the J gene end by 1 base; junction bases not matched to a gene: 3. CDR3 length: 15 residues. CDR3 sequence: CASSAGDRTNEKLFF. The CDR3 DNA is TGTGCCAGCAGCGCGGGGGACAGAACTAATGAAAAACTGTTTTTT.

The rearrangement links TRBV19 to TRBJ2-5, with a weak D call TRBD2 (5 bases). CDR3 length equals 13 residues. Looked up from germline, CDR1 is LNHDA and CDR2 is SQIVND (reference sequence). V was trimmed by 6 bases and J by 1 base, leaving 9 bases between them. As DNA, the CDR3 is TGTGCCAGTAGCTTGGGGAGCCAAGAGACCCAGTACTTC. The encoded protein is CASSLGSQETQYF.

The chain is built from TRBV9 and TRBJ1-5; tentative D call: TRBD1 (5 bases). The CDR3 extends over 15 amino acids. Trimming took 3 bases from V and 1 from J, leaving 11 bases between them. The germline CDR1 and CDR2 sequences are SGDLS and YYNGEE. CDR3 bases: TGTGCCAGCAGCGCTCTAGGGGTGAGCAATCAGCCCCAGCATTTT. Protein product: CASSALGVSNQPQHF.

V usage is TRBV4-1 and J usage is TRBJ1-4; maybe TRBD1 (5 bases). Trimming cost V 5 bases and J 8 bases, with 21 bases left between them. Germline lookup yields CDR1 MGHRA and CDR2 YSYEKL. The CDR3 contains 16 residues. Written as DNA, the CDR3 is TGCGCCAGCAGCTACATCAGGGAATCCATGGGGGAAAAACTGTTTTTT. Its translation is CASSYIRESMGEKLFF.

The chain is built from TRBV30 and TRBJ1-5; D gene uncertain. The CDR3 spans 19 residues. V lost 2 bases to trimming and J lost 3 bases, with 26 bases between them. The germline gives CDR1 GTSNPN, CDR2 SVGIG (reference sequence). CDR3 amino acids: CAWSNGGSGWVDYNQPQHF. Written as DNA, the CDR3 is TGTGCCTGGAGTAATGGAGGCAGCGGGTGGGTGGATTACAATCAGCCCCAGCATTTT. Together with reference TRBV30 and TRBJ1-5, the CDR3 gives the full variable domain: SQTIHQWPATLVQPVGSPLSLECTVEGTSNPNLYWYRQAAGRGLQLLFYSVGIGQISSEVPQNLSASRPQDRQFILSSKKLLLSDSGFYLCAWSNGGSGWVDYNQPQHFGDGTRLSIL.

The rearrangement uses TRBV19 and TRBJ2-7; weak D call: TRBD1 (6 bases). Per the germline V gene, CDR1 is LNHDA and CDR2 is SQIVND (reference sequence). CDR3 size: 11 residues. CDR3 DNA sequence: TGTGACAGGGTCGGTACCTACGAGCAGTACTTC. This gives the protein CDRVGTYEQYF.